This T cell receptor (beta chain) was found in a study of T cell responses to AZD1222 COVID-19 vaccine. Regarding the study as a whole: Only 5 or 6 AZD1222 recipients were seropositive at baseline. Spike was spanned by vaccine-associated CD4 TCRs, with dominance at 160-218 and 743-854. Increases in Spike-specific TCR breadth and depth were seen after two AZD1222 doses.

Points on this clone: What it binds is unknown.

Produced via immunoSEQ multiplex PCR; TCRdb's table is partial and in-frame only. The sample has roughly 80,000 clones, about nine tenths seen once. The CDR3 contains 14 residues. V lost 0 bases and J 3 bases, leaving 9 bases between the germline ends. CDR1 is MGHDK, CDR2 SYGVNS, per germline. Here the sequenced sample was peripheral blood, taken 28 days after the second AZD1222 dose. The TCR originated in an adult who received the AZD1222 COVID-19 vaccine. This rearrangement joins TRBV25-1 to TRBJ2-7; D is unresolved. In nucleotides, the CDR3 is TGTGCCAGCAGTGAATATGGTCGAGGCTACGAGCAGTACTTC. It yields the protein CASSEYGRGYEQYF.